This T cell receptor (beta chain) was retrieved from a study of T cell responses to AZD1222 COVID-19 vaccine. Sequenced by immunoSEQ multiplex PCR; TCRdb stores in-frame clones only, minus some. The sample records more than 95,000 clones, about 90% being singletons. This clone came up once. The specimen comprised peripheral blood, sampled on day 0 of MenACWY control vaccination. The clonotype was recovered from an adult in good health.

The CDR3 DNA is TGTGCCTGGAGTGTCGGGGGGAGGGCCCTCCTCTACAATGAGCAGTTCTTC. Translated: CAWSVGGRALLYNEQFF. V gene TRBV30 combines with J gene TRBJ2-1; 7 bases map to TRBD2. The CDR3 length is 17 residues. Germline V CDR1 and CDR2: GTSNPN, SVGIG (reference sequence). Unmatched junction bases numbered 11, after V lost 0 bases and J lost 3 bases.